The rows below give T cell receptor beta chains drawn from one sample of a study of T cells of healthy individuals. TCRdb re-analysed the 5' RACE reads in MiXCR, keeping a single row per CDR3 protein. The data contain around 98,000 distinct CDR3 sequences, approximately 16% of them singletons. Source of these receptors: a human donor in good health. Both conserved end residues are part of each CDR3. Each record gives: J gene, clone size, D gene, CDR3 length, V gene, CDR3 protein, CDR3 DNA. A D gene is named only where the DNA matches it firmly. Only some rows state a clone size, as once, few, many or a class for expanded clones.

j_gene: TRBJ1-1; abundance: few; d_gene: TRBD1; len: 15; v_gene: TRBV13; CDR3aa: CASSQGDRKNTEAFF; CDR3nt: TGTGCCAGCAGCCAGGGGGACAGAAAGAACACTGAAGCTTTCTTT
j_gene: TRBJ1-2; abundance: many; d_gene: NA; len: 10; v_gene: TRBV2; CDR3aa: CASSDRGYTF; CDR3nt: TGTGCCAGCTCAGATCGGGGCTACACCTTC
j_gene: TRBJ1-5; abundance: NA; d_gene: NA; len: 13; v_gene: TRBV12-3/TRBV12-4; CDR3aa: CASTLGENQPQHF; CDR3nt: TGTGCCAGCACTTTGGGGGAGAATCAGCCCCAGCATTTT
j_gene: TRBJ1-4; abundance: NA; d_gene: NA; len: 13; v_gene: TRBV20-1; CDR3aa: CSAWTVSNEKLFF; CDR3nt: TGCAGTGCTTGGACAGTGTCTAATGAAAAACTGTTTTTT
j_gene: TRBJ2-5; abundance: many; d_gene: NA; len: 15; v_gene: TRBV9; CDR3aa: CASSGGRTVQETQYF; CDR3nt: TGTGCCAGCAGTGGGGGACGGACGGTCCAAGAGACCCAGTACTTC
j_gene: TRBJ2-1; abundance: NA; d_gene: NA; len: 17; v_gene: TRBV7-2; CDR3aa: CASSLEWGARSYNEQFF; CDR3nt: TGTGCCAGCAGCTTAGAATGGGGGGCCCGCTCCTACAATGAGCAGTTCTTC
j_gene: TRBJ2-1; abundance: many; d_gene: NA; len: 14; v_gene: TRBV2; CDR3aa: CASSEEGSYNEQFF; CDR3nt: TGTGCCAGCAGTGAAGAGGGATCCTACAATGAGCAGTTCTTC
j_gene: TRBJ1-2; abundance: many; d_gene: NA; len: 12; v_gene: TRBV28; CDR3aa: CATSRAGAGYTF; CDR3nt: TGTGCCACCAGCCGGGCCGGCGCGGGCTACACCTTC
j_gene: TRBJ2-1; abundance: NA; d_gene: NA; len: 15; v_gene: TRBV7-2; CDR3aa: CASSLATPIYNEQFF; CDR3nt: TGTGCCAGCAGCTTAGCAACCCCTATCTACAATGAGCAGTTCTTC
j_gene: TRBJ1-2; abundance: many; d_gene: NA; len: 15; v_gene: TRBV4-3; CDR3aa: CASSQNVRINYGYTF; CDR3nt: TGCGCCAGCAGCCAAAACGTCAGGATAAACTATGGCTACACCTTC
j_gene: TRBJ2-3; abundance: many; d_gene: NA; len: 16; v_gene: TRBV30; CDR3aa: CAWSVLAGSGSDTQYF; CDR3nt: TGTGCCTGGAGTGTACTAGCAGGGTCAGGTTCAGATACGCAGTATTTT
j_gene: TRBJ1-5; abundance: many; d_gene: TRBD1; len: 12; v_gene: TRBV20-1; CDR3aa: CSGGTGNQPQHF; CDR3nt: TGCAGTGGAGGGACAGGAAATCAGCCCCAGCATTTT
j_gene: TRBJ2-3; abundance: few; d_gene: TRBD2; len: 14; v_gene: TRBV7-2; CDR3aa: CASSPGLERDTQYF; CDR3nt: TGTGCCAGCAGCCCAGGACTAGAAAGAGATACGCAGTATTTT
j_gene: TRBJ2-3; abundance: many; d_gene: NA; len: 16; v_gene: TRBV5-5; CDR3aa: CASSPPPGQMTDTQYF; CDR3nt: TGTGCCAGCAGCCCTCCACCCGGACAGATGACAGATACGCAGTATTTT
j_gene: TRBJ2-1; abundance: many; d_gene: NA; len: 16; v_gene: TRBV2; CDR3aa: CASREPRATPYNEQFF; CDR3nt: TGTGCCAGCAGAGAGCCCAGGGCTACTCCCTACAATGAGCAGTTCTTC
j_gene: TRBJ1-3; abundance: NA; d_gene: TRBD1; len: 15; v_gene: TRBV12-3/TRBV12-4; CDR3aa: CASRGQGARGNTIYF; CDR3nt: TGTGCCAGCAGAGGACAGGGGGCGAGGGGAAACACCATATATTTT
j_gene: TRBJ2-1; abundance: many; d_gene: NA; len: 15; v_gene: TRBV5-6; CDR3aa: CASSRPLSNYNEQFF; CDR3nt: TGTGCCAGCAGCCGGCCCCTCTCAAACTACAATGAGCAGTTCTTC
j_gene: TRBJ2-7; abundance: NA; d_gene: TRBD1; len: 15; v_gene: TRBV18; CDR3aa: CASSQMTGIPYEQYF; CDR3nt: TGTGCCAGCTCACAGATGACAGGGATTCCCTACGAGCAGTACTTC
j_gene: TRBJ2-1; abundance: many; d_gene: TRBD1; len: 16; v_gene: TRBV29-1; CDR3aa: CSVVRLPDRDSNEQFF; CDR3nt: TGCAGCGTTGTGAGGTTACCCGACCGGGACAGCAATGAGCAGTTCTTC
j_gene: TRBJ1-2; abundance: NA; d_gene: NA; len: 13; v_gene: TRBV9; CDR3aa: CASSVEKGRGYTF; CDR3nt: TGTGCCAGCAGCGTAGAGAAGGGTCGCGGCTACACCTTC
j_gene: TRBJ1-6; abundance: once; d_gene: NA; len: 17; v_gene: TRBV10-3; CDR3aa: CAISEGDSRAYNSPLHF; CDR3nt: TGTGCCATCAGTGAGGGGGACTCCAGGGCTTATAATTCACCCCTCCACTTT
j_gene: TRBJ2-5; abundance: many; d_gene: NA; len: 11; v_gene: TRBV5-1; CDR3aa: CASSLEETQYF; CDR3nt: TGTGCCAGCAGCTTAGAAGAGACCCAGTACTTC
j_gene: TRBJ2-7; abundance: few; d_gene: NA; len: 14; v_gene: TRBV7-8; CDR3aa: CASCRISPYYEQYF; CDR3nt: TGTGCCAGCTGCCGTATCTCTCCCTACTACGAGCAGTACTTC
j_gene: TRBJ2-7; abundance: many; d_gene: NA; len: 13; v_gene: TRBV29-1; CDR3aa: CSGRGRSPTEQYF; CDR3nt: TGCAGCGGACGGGGACGATCACCCACCGAGCAGTACTTC
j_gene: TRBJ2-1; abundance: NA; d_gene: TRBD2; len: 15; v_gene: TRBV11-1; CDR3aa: CASSPRTRTYNEQFF; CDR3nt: TGTGCCAGCAGCCCCCGGACTAGGACTTACAATGAGCAGTTCTTC
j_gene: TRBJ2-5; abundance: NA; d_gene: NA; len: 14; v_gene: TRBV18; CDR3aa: CASSPVKMGETQYF; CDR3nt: TGTGCCAGCTCACCGGTTAAGATGGGGGAGACCCAGTACTTC
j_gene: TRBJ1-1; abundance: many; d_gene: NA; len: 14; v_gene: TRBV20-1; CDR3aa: CSAREELRGTEAFF; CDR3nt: TGCAGTGCTAGAGAGGAACTTCGGGGGACTGAAGCTTTCTTT
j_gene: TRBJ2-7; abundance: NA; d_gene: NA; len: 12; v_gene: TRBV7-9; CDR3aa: CASSLDIYEQYF; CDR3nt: TGTGCCAGCAGCCTGGACATCTACGAGCAGTACTTC
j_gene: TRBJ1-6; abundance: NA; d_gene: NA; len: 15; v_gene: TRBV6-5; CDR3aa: CASRTPRPSGSPLHF; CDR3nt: TGTGCCAGCAGGACTCCACGTCCCTCCGGATCACCCCTCCACTTT
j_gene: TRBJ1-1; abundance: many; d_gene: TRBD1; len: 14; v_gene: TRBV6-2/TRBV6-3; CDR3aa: CASRTTGVNTEAFF; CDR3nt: TGTGCCAGCAGGACGACAGGGGTAAACACTGAAGCTTTCTTT
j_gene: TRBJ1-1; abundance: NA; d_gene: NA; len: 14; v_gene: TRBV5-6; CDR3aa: CASSVTGTNTEAFF; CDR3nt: TGTGCCAGCAGCGTCACAGGGACAAACACTGAAGCTTTCTTT